A single sample gave rise to the 19 T cell receptor beta chains below, sequenced in a study of graft-versus-host responses after intestinal transplantation. TCRdb keeps only in-frame clones here, not all; method: immunoSEQ multiplex PCR. Of 25,000 to 30,000 clones in the sample, 90% to 95% were seen once. The source was PBMCs, collected roughly 32 days after intestinal transplant. The receptor source for this set is a human patient who received an intestinal transplant, so some T cells may come from the graft donor.

This chain joins TRBV4-3 and TRBJ1-5; no firm D call. Germline lookup yields CDR1 LGHNA and CDR2 YSLEER. The ends were cut back, 0 bases at V and 7 bases at J, with 7 bases in the middle. This CDR3 has 13 amino acids. Here the CDR3 reads CASSQDRWQPQHF. The CDR3 DNA reads as TGCGCCAGCAGCCAAGATCGCTGGCAGCCCCAGCATTTT.

The V gene is TRBV5-1, the J gene TRBJ1-1; D may be TRBD1 (5 bases). The CDR3 consists of 13 residues. V was cut by 0 bases and J by 7 bases, with 10 bases left in between. Germline CDR1 is SGHRS and CDR2 is YFSETQ. CDR3 sequence reads: CASSLEAGNEAFF. The CDR3 DNA sequence: TGCGCCAGCAGCTTGGAAGCAGGGAATGAAGCTTTCTTT.

The chain combines TRBV6-1 with TRBJ1-6; TRBD1 agrees at 7 bases. Germline assignment: CDR1 MNHNS and CDR2 SASEGT. J was trimmed by 6 bases and V by 6 bases; bases with no gene match: 8. The CDR3 extends over 15 amino acids. CDR3 DNA sequence: TGTGCCAGCAGGGACTGGGACAGTCTTAATTCACCCCTCCACTTT. Translation: CASRDWDSLNSPLHF.

The J gene is TRBJ1-4, the V gene TRBV4-3, with a tentative D call TRBD1 (5 bases). There are 19 residues in the CDR3. Between the trimmed V and J ends, which lost 0 bases and 4 bases, there was a span of 21 bases. Germline CDR1 LGHNA, CDR2 YSLEER. CDR3 loop: CASSQDRILSLGVNEKLFF. DNA of the CDR3: TGCGCCAGCAGCCAAGATAGGATTTTGTCCCTGGGGGTTAATGAAAAACTGTTTTTT.

This clone came up once. V is TRBV28 and J is TRBJ2-7; 8 nucleotides agree with TRBD2. The CDR3 covers 15 residues. With 5 bases clipped from V and 4 bases from J, the junction kept 10 bases outside the gene matches. Germline CDR1 and CDR2: MDHEN and SYDVKM. The CDR3 DNA reads as TGTGCCAGCAGTCCCTTAGCGGGACCTTCTTACGAGCAGTACTTC. This translates into CASSPLAGPSYEQYF.

The chain has TRBV7-2 and TRBJ1-1; no reliable D call. Germline CDR1 and CDR2: SGHTA and FQGNSA. Trimming shortened V by 0 bases and J by 1 base, and 9 bases separated the two germline ends. This CDR3 comprises 15 residues. The CDR3 loop reads CASSLARRANTEAFF. The DNA of the CDR3 is TGTGCCAGCAGCTTAGCGAGGAGGGCGAACACTGAAGCTTTCTTT.

The chain couples TRBV9 to TRBJ2-7; 7 bases are a match to TRBD2. V shed 1 base and J 4 bases; nucleotides not matched to a gene: 5. The CDR3 is 14 amino acids. Germline CDR1 SGDLS, CDR2 YYNGEE. The CDR3 region has the DNA TGTGCCAGCAGCGTATCGGGACTAAATTACGAGCAGTACTTC. Translation gives CASSVSGLNYEQYF.

This clone was recorded once. V usage is TRBV5-1 and J usage is TRBJ2-1, with D tentatively TRBD2 (5 bases). With 5 bases removed from V and 4 bases from J, the gap between germline ends came to 10 bases. The CDR3 loop spans 13 amino acids. Germline CDR1 SGHRS, CDR2 YFSETQ. The CDR3 here is CASRELGYNEQFF. DNA of the CDR3: TGCGCCAGCAGAGAACTAGGGTACAATGAGCAGTTCTTC.

The chain carries TRBV4-3 and TRBJ2-3; 9 positions agree with TRBD2. In germline, CDR1 is LGHNA, CDR2 YSLEER. The CDR3 is 17 residues long. Germline trimming cut 2 bases from V and 2 bases from J; bases unmatched to any gene: 8. The CDR3 is CASSQWGTSSLTDTQYF. The CDR3 DNA reads as TGCGCCAGCAGCCAATGGGGGACTAGCTCCCTCACAGATACGCAGTATTTT.

J is TRBJ1-1 and V is TRBV4-1; perhaps TRBD1 as D (5 bases). The CDR3 is 16 residues long. Germline V gene data show CDR1 as MGHRA and CDR2 as YSYEKL. Trimming left V 0 bases short and J 10 bases short, with 21 bases between. CDR3 nucleotides: TGCGCCAGCAGCCAAGAAGAAGAACAGGTTCCCCCCCGAGCTTTCTTT. It is translated as CASSQEEEQVPPRAFF.

The chain employs TRBV14 and TRBJ1-6; no definite D call. The CDR3 is made up of 15 amino acids. Germline V gene sequence: CDR1 SGHDN, CDR2 FVKESK. Trimming removed 2 bases from V and 0 bases from J, with 5 bases in between. CDR3 DNA sequence: TGTGCCAGCAGCCAATTAAGCTCCTATAATTCACCCCTCCACTTT. It codes for CASSQLSSYNSPLHF.

The CDR3 coding sequence is TGTGCCAGCTCACCACCGGGCTTCGGGCAGCCGAACACCGGGGAGCTGTTTTTT. Encoded protein: CASSPPGFGQPNTGELFF. V and J are TRBV18 and TRBJ2-2; no clear D gene. Germline V lookup: CDR1 KGHSH, CDR2 LQKENI. The CDR3 spans 18 residues. Between the trimmed V and J ends, which lost 0 bases and 0 bases, there was a span of 14 bases.

With regard to this clone: As the CDR3 is not closed by the conserved phenylalanine or tryptophan, this likely results from a read error. The DNA is omitted, as the CDR3 cannot be located on it reliably, and the CDR3 follows TCRdb's listing. The V gene is TRBV5-8, the J gene TRBJ1-1. Ends included, the CDR3 has 9 residues. CDR1 and CDR2 from the germline V gene are SGHTS and YDEGEE. The CDR3 is CASGWASGL.

V usage is TRBV30 and J usage is TRBJ1-2; 8 bases are shared with TRBD1. The junction had 12 bases not matched to a gene; V was cut back by 4 bases and J by 5 bases. The CDR3 is 15 amino acids. CDR1 and CDR2 from the germline V gene are GTSNPN and SVGIG (reference sequence). The CDR3 reads CAWTPLAGGSYGYTF. CDR3 in DNA: TGTGCCTGGACCCCTTTGGCAGGGGGCTCATATGGCTACACCTTC.

This chain connects TRBV11-3 to TRBJ2-7; D perhaps matches TRBD1 (5 bases). Trimming stripped 6 bases from V and 1 base from J, with 10 bases between. Germline values: CDR1 SGHNT, CDR2 YENEEA. This CDR3 region has 13 residues. CDR3 coding DNA: TGTGCCAGCAGTCAGGGATATTCCTACGAGCAGTACTTC. Translating it yields CASSQGYSYEQYF.

This clone was detected a few times. The rearrangement joins TRBV19 to TRBJ1-2, with a tentative D call TRBD1 (6 bases). Per the germline V gene, CDR1 is LNHDA and CDR2 is SQIVND (reference sequence). V dropped 7 bases and J dropped 8 bases, with 14 bases sitting between them. The CDR3 has 12 amino acids. CDR3 bases: TGTGCCAGTACCACAGGGTACGGGGGCTACACCTTC. Translated, it gives CASTTGYGGYTF.

The chain uses TRBV29-1 and TRBJ2-7; TRBD2 is a possible D gene (6 bases). The CDR3 runs to 12 residues. Deletions cut 3 bases from V and 3 bases from J, with 9 bases between. Germline CDR1 and CDR2: SQVTM and ANQGSEA. The CDR3 region has the DNA TGCAGCGTTGAGGGGGGACTCTACGAGCAGTACTTC. It is translated as CSVEGGLYEQYF.

The CDR3 reads CASSPPGSFTNEKLFF. The DNA for the CDR3 is TGTGCCAGCTCACCACCGGGGAGTTTCACTAATGAAAAACTGTTTTTT. The gene calls are TRBV18 and TRBJ1-4; D is ambiguous. The V and J ends lost 0 bases and 2 bases respectively, with 10 bases between them. The CDR3 length is 16 residues. Germline CDR1 is KGHSH and CDR2 is LQKENI.

The chain couples TRBV6-1 to TRBJ1-1; 8 bases match TRBD1. Germline CDR1 MNHNS, CDR2 SASEGT. The CDR3 totals 15 residues. V lost 10 bases and J lost 0; bases outside the gene matches: 10. The DNA of the CDR3 is TGTGCCACCTCCCATCAGGGGGCCCTGAACACTGAAGCTTTCTTT. As protein: CATSHQGALNTEAFF.